This entry features one T cell receptor beta chain sequence. Its antigen remains unknown. This sample is part of a study of PD-1 blockade in classical Hodgkin lymphoma. TCRdb keeps only in-frame clones here, not all; method: immunoSEQ multiplex PCR. Counted here are 100,000 or so clones, roughly 90% occurring once; the ten biggest clones make up around 7%. All patients experienced relapse after autologous stem cell transplantation, and brentuximab vedotin exposure was variable. Points from the study as a whole: In newly diagnosed patients, baseline TCR diversity was reportedly below that of healthy donors.

The sequence was obtained from a human donor with classical Hodgkin lymphoma. The input for sequencing was peripheral blood mononuclear cells (PBMCs), taken before the second cycle of nivolumab.

The CDR3 DNA sequence: TGTGCCAGCAGTTTACAAAATCGCAGGGCGAACACCGGGGAGCTGTTTTTT. Translated, it gives CASSLQNRRANTGELFF. The chain couples TRBV28 to TRBJ2-2; D may be TRBD1 (5 bases). Germline CDR1 reads MDHEN; CDR2 reads SYDVKM. There are 17 residues in the CDR3. The V end lost 2 bases, the J end lost 0 bases, and 13 bases lay between the germline ends.